This T cell receptor beta chain was obtained from a study of Ad26.COV2.S vaccination and SARS-CoV-2 variants. Treatment specified: over 15 received Ad26.COV2.S at low or high dose, single or two shots; about five received placebo; per-sample allocation not given. The samples date from day 63 after the first vaccine or placebo injection. Profiling relied on immunoSEQ multiplex PCR, and the TCRdb table lists in-frame clones only, not all of them. The sample yields roughly 700,000 clones, roughly 90% seen once. Per germline, CDR1 SGHRS and CDR2 YFSETQ. The CDR3 is 16 residues long. J lost 4 bases, V lost 5 bases, and 9 bases had no gene match.

The chain carries TRBV5-1 and TRBJ2-7; 13 nucleotides line up with TRBD2. The clonotype was recovered from a person between 18 and 65 years old who received the Ad26.COV2.S COVID-19 vaccine or a placebo. Material: peripheral blood, obtained in a trial of Ad26.COV2.S vaccine versus placebo. The CDR3 sequence is CASSPPGLAGQYEQYF. The CDR3 DNA follows: TGCGCCAGCAGTCCTCCGGGACTAGCGGGACAGTACGAGCAGTACTTC. The full variable domain, its missing parts supplied by reference TRBV5-1 and TRBJ2-7, is KAGVTQTPRYLIKTRGQQVTLSCSPISGHRSVSWYQQTPGQGLQFLFEYFSETQRNKGNFPGRFSGRQFSNSRSEMNVSTLELGDSALYLCASSPPGLAGQYEQYFGPGTRLTVT.